The rows below give T cell receptor beta chains drawn from one sample of a study of OX40 agonist ivuxolimab in advanced cancers. Clones were read by immunoSEQ multiplex PCR, and TCRdb kept only the in-frame ones, dropping some. The profile shows approximately 70,000 clones, approximately 85% of them singletons. Sequenced material: CD4+ or CD8+ T cells sorted from blood, taken in a trial of the OX40 agonist ivuxolimab. The receptors originated from an adult with an advanced solid tumor such as melanoma, head and neck, liver or kidney cancer. Both conserved end residues are part of each CDR3. A D gene is named only where the DNA matches it firmly. Size tells how often a clone was seen (once, few, many) or the class of an expanded clone, and some rows leave it out.

CASLGGTEAFF	TGTGCCAGCCTGGGGGGCACTGAAGCTTTCTTT	TRBJ1-1	-	-	TRBV7-9
CASSLVSRNEQFF	TGCGCCAGCAGCTTGGTCAGTCGCAATGAGCAGTTCTTC	TRBJ2-1	-	-	TRBV5-1
CASSPRTNEKLFF	TGTGCCAGCAGCCCCCGAACTAATGAAAAACTGTTTTTT	TRBJ1-4	-	-	TRBV7-9
CAWSGQGDSPLHF	TGTGCCTGGAGTGGGCAGGGGGATTCACCCCTCCACTTT	TRBJ1-6	-	TRBD1	TRBV30
CASSAGGGNTEAFF	TGTGCCAGCAGTGCAGGGGGCGGGAACACTGAAGCTTTCTTT	TRBJ1-1	-	TRBD1	TRBV6-1
CASGQGGTEAFF	TGTGCCAGCGGACAGGGAGGGACTGAAGCTTTCTTT	TRBJ1-1	once	TRBD1	TRBV19
CASSQGHLNTEAFF	TGTGCCAGCAGCCAAGGACATCTGAACACTGAAGCTTTCTTT	TRBJ1-1	once	-	TRBV14
CASSLATGDSPLHF	TGTGCCAGCAGCTTAGCAACGGGTGATTCACCCCTCCACTTT	TRBJ1-6	-	-	TRBV11-1
CSVVGGITDTQYF	TGCAGCGTTGTTGGGGGAATCACAGATACGCAGTATTTT	TRBJ2-3	-	-	TRBV29-1
CASSLETLATNEKLFF	TGTGCCAGCAGCTTAGAAACGCTTGCAACTAATGAAAAACTGTTTTTT	TRBJ1-4	-	-	TRBV7-8
CASSPQGTSGYEQYF	TGTGCCAGCAGCCCTCAAGGGACTAGCGGCTACGAGCAGTACTTC	TRBJ2-7	-	TRBD2	TRBV9
CATRRTGTEAFF	TGTGCCACCCGGAGGACGGGGACTGAAGCTTTCTTT	TRBJ1-1	-	-	TRBV6-5
CASSQEGRGLYGYTF	TGCGCCAGCAGCCAAGAAGGGAGGGGGCTCTATGGCTACACCTTC	TRBJ1-2	-	TRBD1	TRBV4-1
CASSVDQTSGNTIYF	TGTGCCAGCAGCGTAGATCAGACCTCTGGAAACACCATATATTTT	TRBJ1-3	-	-	TRBV9
CASSPSRGTIFDTQYF	TGTGCCAGCAGCCCTAGTAGGGGGACTATCTTCGATACGCAGTATTTT	TRBJ2-3	-	-	TRBV7-2
CASGKGPERNQPQHF	TGTGCCAGCGGAAAAGGGCCCGAAAGGAATCAGCCCCAGCATTTT	TRBJ1-5	-	-	TRBV9
CASSVESVNQPQHF	TGTGCCAGCAGTGTCGAGTCCGTCAATCAGCCCCAGCATTTT	TRBJ1-5	few	-	TRBV6-1
CAWSVQGTGWNNSPLHF	TGTGCCTGGAGTGTACAGGGAACAGGGTGGAATAATTCACCCCTCCACTTT	TRBJ1-6	-	-	TRBV30
CASRNQGADTQYF	TGTGCCAGCAGAAATCAGGGGGCAGATACGCAGTATTTT	TRBJ2-3	once	TRBD1	TRBV6-5
CASSVGDSPLHF	TGTGCCAGCAGCGTAGGAGATTCACCCCTCCACTTT	TRBJ1-6	-	-	TRBV9
CASSREQAYYEQYF	TGCGCCAGCTCCCGGGAACAGGCGTACTACGAGCAGTACTTC	TRBJ2-7	once	-	TRBV5-1
CASSLSTADPEAFF	TGTGCCAGCAGCCTCTCGACCGCGGACCCTGAAGCTTTCTTT	TRBJ1-1	-	-	TRBV7-9
CASSLLAAYTGELFF	TGTGCCAGCAGCCTACTTGCTGCTTACACCGGGGAGCTGTTTTTT	TRBJ2-2	once	-	TRBV7-2
CASSAGLPSSYEQYF	TGTGCCAGCTCAGCGGGACTCCCCAGCTCCTACGAGCAGTACTTC	TRBJ2-7	-	-	TRBV18
CAWTQWRGGEETQYF	TGTGCCTGGACCCAGTGGCGGGGGGGCGAAGAGACCCAGTACTTC	TRBJ2-5	-	TRBD2	TRBV30
CASSLVKIEQFF	TGTGCCAGCAGCTTAGTCAAGATTGAGCAGTTCTTC	TRBJ2-1	-	-	TRBV7-2
CASSQQGENTEAFF	TGTGCCAGCAGCCAACAGGGAGAGAACACTGAAGCTTTCTTT	TRBJ1-1	once	-	TRBV11-1
CASSRFGGENTEAFF	TGTGCCAGCAGTCGCTTTGGAGGAGAGAACACTGAAGCTTTCTTT	TRBJ1-1	-	-	TRBV2
CASSKTGTGTDTQYF	TGTGCCAGCAGCAAGACCGGGACAGGCACAGATACGCAGTATTTT	TRBJ2-3	once	TRBD1	TRBV13
CASSVGPERGYTF	TGTGCCAGCAGCGTAGGCCCCGAGAGGGGCTACACCTTC	TRBJ1-2	-	-	TRBV9
CAWGRTEGPQHF	TGTGCCTGGGGAAGAACGGAGGGGCCCCAGCATTTT	TRBJ1-5	-	-	TRBV30
CASSPNVGELFF	TGTGCCAGCTCACCGAACGTCGGGGAGCTGTTTTTT	TRBJ2-2	-	-	TRBV18
CASRDSVGSYTQYF	TGTGCCAGCAGGGATTCCGTGGGGAGTTATACGCAGTATTTT	TRBJ2-3	-	-	TRBV7-8
CASRDSVATNEKLFF	TGTGCCAGCAGGGACAGCGTTGCAACTAATGAAAAACTGTTTTTT	TRBJ1-4	once	-	TRBV2
CASSSRSQGTNTEAFF	TGTGCCAGTAGTTCTCGGTCGCAAGGGACGAACACTGAAGCTTTCTTT	TRBJ1-1	-	-	TRBV19
CASSSGRIPNTEAFF	TGTGCCAGCAGCTCGGGGCGGATACCGAACACTGAAGCTTTCTTT	TRBJ1-1	-	-	TRBV7-2
CASSPGTSGDSTDTQYF	TGTGCCAGCAGCCCGGGGACTAGCGGGGATAGCACAGATACGCAGTATTTT	TRBJ2-3	-	TRBD2	TRBV7-9
CASSFGRETEAFF	TGTGCCAGCAGCTTTGGGAGAGAAACTGAAGCTTTCTTT	TRBJ1-1	-	-	TRBV7-2
CASSLPGQGIGGNTIYF	TGTGCCAGCAGTTTGCCGGGACAGGGGATTGGGGGAAACACCATATATTTT	TRBJ1-3	-	TRBD1	TRBV5-6
CASSPTGAGTIYF	TGCGCCAGCAGCCCCACCGGAGCCGGCACCATATATTTT	TRBJ1-3	-	-	TRBV5-1
CASSPPVQAGTEAFF	TGTGCCAGCTCACCACCGGTCCAGGCCGGCACTGAAGCTTTCTTT	TRBJ1-1	-	-	TRBV18
CASKGAVTDTQYF	TGTGCCAGTAAAGGTGCGGTCACAGATACGCAGTATTTT	TRBJ2-3	-	-	TRBV9